One and the same sample provided the 27 T cell receptor beta chains below, sequenced in a study of regulatory T cells in long-lasting Graves disease. Time point described: persistent/refractory GD, antithyroid drugs over 5 years with positive TRAb. The TCR library used RNA extracted from PBMCs. Researchers made TCR beta libraries by using iRepertoire HTBI primers and running Arm-PCR on CDR3 regions. From the multiplex PCR reads, TCRdb called clonotypes with MiXCR, one entry per CDR3 protein. The table records 650,000 to 850,000 distinct CDR3 sequences, approximately 31% of them present only once. The sample here was peripheral blood mononuclear cells (PBMCs), taken when the disease was refractory, from a patient treated with antithyroid drugs. The receptors shown here come from a female donor with Graves disease.

The chain has TRBV18 and TRBJ2-7; weak D call: TRBD2 (5 bases). Trimming left V 3 bases short and J 2 bases short, with 11 bases between. The V gene's germline CDR1 is KGHSH and CDR2 LQKENI. CDR3 length equals 14 residues. The CDR3 sequence is CASSPADLAYEQYF. The CDR3 DNA reads as TGTGCCAGCTCACCGGCGGACTTGGCCTACGAGCAGTACTTC. The whole variable domain, filled in from reference TRBV18 and TRBJ2-7, reads NAGVMQNPRHLVRRRGQEARLRCSPMKGHSHVYWYRQLPEEGLKFMVYLQKENIIDESGMPKERFSAEFPKEGPSILRIQQVVRGDSAAYFCASSPADLAYEQYFGPGTRLTVT.

V usage is TRBV3-1 and J usage is TRBJ2-7; 11 positions agree with TRBD2. The germline CDR1 and CDR2 sequences are LGHDT and YNNKEL (reference sequence). J was trimmed by 4 bases and V by 6 bases; bases with no gene match: 11. CDR3 length: 16 residues. DNA of the CDR3: TGTGCCAGCAGACTGAATGTCGGGACTAGCGGTTACGAGCAGTACTTC. Protein: CASRLNVGTSGYEQYF.

V is TRBV28 and J is TRBJ2-3; D possibly matches TRBD1 or TRBD2 (9 bases each). The CDR3 totals 20 residues. Germline-derived CDR1 and CDR2 are MDHEN and SYDVKM. V was shortened by 5 bases and J by 1 base, with 28 bases between the two germline ends. The CDR3 DNA is TGTGCCAGCAGTCCCTGGGACAGGGCGGTAGCGGGAGTTGGCACAGATACGCAGTATTTT. Amino acids: CASSPWDRAVAGVGTDTQYF.

This clonotype has a handful of counts. This chain connects TRBV5-1 to TRBJ1-4; the D gene is possibly TRBD1 (6 bases). The CDR3 runs 14 residues. Trimming cost V 2 bases and J 5 bases, with 10 bases left between them. Per germline, CDR1 SGHRS and CDR2 YFSETQ. The CDR3 region has the DNA TGCGCCAGCAGCTTCCCGGACAGCAATGAAAAACTGTTTTTT. It specifies CASSFPDSNEKLFF.

A few counts support this clonotype. Here the CDR3 reads CASSPDGGKAEKLFF. The CDR3 DNA follows: TGTGCCAGCAGCCCCGATGGAGGGAAGGCTGAAAAACTGTTTTTT. The chain couples TRBV6-1 to TRBJ1-4; D uncertain. In germline, CDR1 is MNHNS, CDR2 SASEGT. The CDR3 extends over 15 amino acids. Trimming stripped 6 bases from V and 7 bases from J, with 18 bases between.

This clonotype was counted many times. An end of the junction does not agree with germline; a read error may underlie this. The J gene is TRBJ2-7, the V gene TRBV5-1; 14 bases line up with TRBD2. In germline, CDR1 is SGHRS, CDR2 YFSETQ. The CDR3 covers 16 residues. CDR3 in DNA: TGTGCCAGCAGCTTAGGGACTAGCGGGAGCTCCTACGAGCAGTACTTC. Protein product: CASSLGTSGSSYEQYF.

The chain links TRBV6-1 to TRBJ1-5, with 9 bases fitting TRBD1. The CDR3 consists of 14 residues. Trimming took 1 base from V and 5 from J; bases not matched to a gene: 0. In germline, CDR1 is MNHNS, CDR2 SASEGT. Here the CDR3 DNA reads TGTGCCAGCAGTGAAGGGACAGGGGATCAGCCCCAGCATTTT. Encoded protein: CASSEGTGDQPQHF.

This chain joins TRBV3-1 and TRBJ1-2, with 8 bases identical to TRBD1. This CDR3 region has 13 residues. After removal of 2 bases from V and 8 bases from J, the junction contained 4 bases not matched to a gene. Germline values: CDR1 LGHDT, CDR2 YNNKEL (reference sequence). DNA for the CDR3: TGTGCCAGCAGCCAACGGACAGGGAACGGCTACACCTTC. It specifies CASSQRTGNGYTF.

The table lists this clonotype with many counts. The chain has TRBV12-3 or TRBV12-4 and TRBJ1-4; maybe TRBD1 (6 bases). Trimming cost V 6 bases and J 7 bases, with 21 bases left between them. The CDR3 consists of 16 residues. CDR3 region: CASRPRSGGVGEKLFF. Here the CDR3 DNA reads TGTGCCAGCAGACCCCGGTCGGGGGGCGTTGGTGAAAAACTGTTTTTT.

The genes are TRBV3-1 and TRBJ1-6, with D hard to call. Germline V gene data show CDR1 as LGHDT and CDR2 as YNNKEL (reference sequence). V shed 3 bases and J shed 7 bases, with 13 bases lying between them. The CDR3 is 15 residues long. CDR3 residues: CASSQHRRENSPLHF. The CDR3 DNA reads TGTGCCAGCAGCCAGCATCGTCGGGAGAATTCACCCCTCCACTTT.

This clonotype has just a few counts. This sequence joins TRBV28 and TRBJ1-5; D not certain. V lost 3 bases and J 4 bases, leaving 13 bases between the germline ends. The germline CDR1 and CDR2 sequences are MDHEN and SYDVKM. The CDR3 has 15 residues. The CDR3 DNA sequence: TGTGCCAGCAGTTTCCACAAGGATGGGAATCAGCCCCAGCATTTT. Amino acids: CASSFHKDGNQPQHF.

The CDR3 here is CASSIRMGYGYTF. CDR3 sequence (DNA): TGTGCCAGTAGTATCCGGATGGGCTATGGCTACACCTTC. The chain uses TRBV19 and TRBJ1-2; D remains unclear. In germline, CDR1 is LNHDA, CDR2 SQIVND (reference sequence). CDR3 size: 13 residues. V lost 3 bases and J 4 bases, leaving 9 bases between the germline ends.

This chain joins TRBV20-1 and TRBJ2-5; tentatively, D is TRBD2 (6 bases). The V end lost 2 bases, the J end lost 0 bases, and 19 bases lay between the germline ends. Germline V gene sequence: CDR1 DFQATT, CDR2 SNEGSKA (reference sequence). This CDR3 spans 17 amino acids. DNA for the CDR3: TGCAGTGCTAGACAACTTACGAAGGGCGGGAACCAAGAGACCCAGTACTTC. It specifies CSARQLTKGGNQETQYF.

Many counts were recorded for this clonotype. V usage is TRBV28 and J usage is TRBJ1-4; D unclear. The CDR3 has 12 residues. V lost 3 bases and J 3 bases, leaving 2 bases between the germline ends. Germline CDR1 and CDR2: MDHEN and SYDVKM. The CDR3 loop reads CASSFANEKLFF. CDR3 coding DNA: TGTGCCAGCAGTTTTGCTAATGAAAAACTGTTTTTT.

Of note for this clonotype: Being one base from a much bigger clone, this may be a read error. The chain couples TRBV28 to TRBJ1-2; tentative D call: TRBD1 (5 bases). This CDR3 contains 14 residues. CDR1 and CDR2 from the germline V gene are MDHEN and SYDVKM. V was clipped by 3 bases and J by 6 bases, with 14 bases between them. The CDR3 loop is CASSFGGSIHGYTF. CDR3 sequence (DNA): TGTGCCAGCAGTTTTGGGGGGTCGATCCATGGCTACACCTTC.

V usage is TRBV12-3 or TRBV12-4 and J usage is TRBJ1-1; D uncertain. V shed 6 bases and J shed 8 bases, with 13 bases lying between them. CDR3 length: 12 amino acids. The CDR3 reads CASSLQRWEAFF. The CDR3 nucleotides are TGTGCCAGCAGCCTACAAAGATGGGAAGCTTTCTTT.

This clonotype was counted at least ten times. The chain recombines TRBV11-2 with TRBJ2-5, with 8 bases that match TRBD1. Trimming took 6 bases from V and 5 from J; bases not matched to a gene: 8. Germline V gene lookup returns CDR1 SGHAT and CDR2 FQNNGV. The CDR3 spans 14 residues. The CDR3 DNA reads TGTGCCAGCAGTTCCCAGGGGGCAAGGGAGACCCAGTACTTC. Its translation: CASSSQGARETQYF.

The J gene is TRBJ1-3, the V gene TRBV3-1, with 9 bases that match TRBD1. The CDR3 contains 15 residues. The V gene's germline CDR1 is LGHDT and CDR2 YNNKEL (reference sequence). V shed 3 bases and J 4 bases; nucleotides not matched to a gene: 4. The CDR3 sequence: CASSQDRGTGNTIYF. The CDR3 DNA reads as TGTGCCAGCAGCCAGGACAGGGGCACGGGAAACACCATATATTTT. Complete variable domain (other parts from reference TRBV3-1 and TRBJ1-3): DTAVSQTPKYLVTQMGNDKSIKCEQNLGHDTMYWYKQDSKKFLKIMFSYNNKELIINETVPNRFSPKSPDKAHLNLHINSLELGDSAVYFCASSQDRGTGNTIYFGEGSWLTVV.

This rearrangement joins TRBV20-1 to TRBJ2-7; maybe TRBD1 (5 bases). Germline V gene sequence: CDR1 DFQATT, CDR2 SNEGSKA (reference sequence). V lost 2 bases and J lost 10, with 15 bases in between. This CDR3 spans 12 amino acids. The DNA for the CDR3 is TGCAGTGCTAGAAGAGACAGATTCGACCAGTACTTC. Translation gives CSARRDRFDQYF.

This clonotype has just a few counts. This chain joins TRBV12-5 and TRBJ1-1, with D possibly being TRBD1 (6 bases). V dropped 1 base and J dropped 2 bases, with 8 bases sitting between them. From germline, CDR1 is LGHNT and CDR2 FRNRAP. This CDR3 region has 14 residues. CDR3 residues: CASGLGQVNTEAFF. CDR3 nucleotides: TGTGCTAGTGGTTTGGGACAGGTTAACACTGAAGCTTTCTTT. Complete variable domain (other parts from reference TRBV12-5 and TRBJ1-1): DARVTQTPRHKVTEMGQEVTMRCQPILGHNTVFWYRQTMMQGLELLAYFRNRAPLDDSGMPKDRFSAEMPDATLATLKIQPSEPRDSAVYFCASGLGQVNTEAFFGQGTRLTVV.

This clonotype appeared many times. The junction departs from germline at one end; a sequencing error may be responsible. The rearrangement uses TRBV10-3 and TRBJ1-1; D remains ambiguous. Germline V gene sequence: CDR1 ENHRY, CDR2 SYGVKD. The CDR3 consists of 11 residues. The CDR3 nucleotides are TGTGCCATCAATGAGGGCACTGAAGCTTTCTTT. It translates to CAINEGTEAFF.

The gene calls are TRBV3-1 and TRBJ2-3, with 8 bases identical to TRBD2. This CDR3 has 15 amino acids. J lost 6 bases, V lost 3 bases, and 8 bases had no gene match. Germline values: CDR1 LGHDT, CDR2 YNNKEL (reference sequence). CDR3 sequence (DNA): TGTGCCAGCAGCCAGACACTAGCGGAACTTGATACGCAGTATTTT. Translation gives CASSQTLAELDTQYF.

This clonotype was recorded at least ten times. The chain recombines TRBV6-1 with TRBJ1-1; TRBD1 matches 7 bases. The CDR3 extends over 14 amino acids. CDR1 is MNHNS, CDR2 SASEGT, per germline. Trimming cost V 5 bases and J 5 bases; bases outside gene matches: 8. The CDR3 spells CASSPDRFQTEAFF. For the CDR3, the DNA is TGTGCCAGCAGTCCGGACAGGTTTCAAACTGAAGCTTTCTTT.

This clonotype was seen many times. The rearrangement links TRBV11-2 to TRBJ2-7, with 7 bases that match TRBD1. Per germline, CDR1 SGHAT and CDR2 FQNNGV. Trimming cost V 5 bases and J 1 base; bases outside gene matches: 8. The CDR3 runs 15 residues. Here the CDR3 DNA reads TGTGCCAGCAGCCTAGGGACAGAGTTTTCCTACGAGCAGTACTTC. It encodes CASSLGTEFSYEQYF.

Concerning this clonotype itself: A much larger clone sits a single nucleotide away, making a read error possible. The rearrangement joins TRBV2 to TRBJ1-1, with TRBD1 matching over 7 bases. Trimming took 6 bases from V and 1 from J; bases not matched to a gene: 5. CDR3 size: 14 residues. The germline V gene has CDR1 SNHLY and CDR2 FYNNEI. The chain's CDR3 is CASRVGQRNTEAFF. As DNA, the CDR3 is TGTGCCAGCAGAGTGGGACAGAGGAACACTGAAGCTTTCTTT. Using reference TRBV2 and TRBJ1-1 for the parts outside the CDR3, the full variable domain is EPEVTQTPSHQVTQMGQEVILRCVPISNHLYFYWYRQILGQKVEFLVSFYNNEISEKSEIFDDQFSVERPDGSNFTLKIRSTKLEDSAMYFCASRVGQRNTEAFFGQGTRLTVV.

The chain combines TRBV29-1 with TRBJ2-2; 9 positions agree with TRBD1. Germline CDR1 reads SQVTM; CDR2 reads ANQGSEA. The CDR3 runs to 12 residues. V dropped 6 bases and J dropped 6; count of bases not matched to a gene: 2. CDR3 nucleotides: TGCAGCGTGGACAGGGGCCCCGGGGAGCTGTTTTTT. Translation: CSVDRGPGELFF.

CDR3 nucleotide sequence: TGTGCCATCCAGGACGGGACCTCACACGCTTTCTTT. It yields the protein CAIQDGTSHAFF. The gene calls are TRBV10-3 and TRBJ1-1, with a weak D call TRBD1 (5 bases). V lost 8 bases, J lost 11 bases, and 18 bases lay in between. Germline lookup yields CDR1 ENHRY and CDR2 SYGVKD. The CDR3 length is 12 residues.